The 23 T cell receptor beta chains in this list originate from one sample, sequenced in a study of blood T cell repertoires in COVID-19 (dated by TCRdb to the early 2020s). The library relied on the immunoSEQ multiplex PCR assay. TCRdb limited this immuneACCESS table to in-frame rearrangements with V and J called. A share of clones is missing; checked studies link under half to unresolved V genes, and the rest is unexplained. This sample is represented by 200,000 to 250,000 clones; approximately 78% of them were singletons. The ten largest make up less than 11% of the sample. The material sequenced was peripheral blood. The receptor source for this set is a woman older than 75 with acute or convalescent COVID-19.

CDR3 residues: CASSYTDTQYF. The CDR3 DNA sequence: TGTGCCAGCTCTTACACAGATACGCAGTATTTT. V usage is TRBV18 and J usage is TRBJ2-3; D ambiguous. CDR1 and CDR2 (germline): KGHSH, LQKENI. V lost 6 bases, J lost 2 bases, and 3 bases lay in between. This CDR3 is built from 11 residues.

This chain connects TRBV6-2 or TRBV6-3 to TRBJ2-7; D is perhaps TRBD1 (6 bases). The CDR3 extends over 14 amino acids. V lost 7 bases and J 2 bases, leaving 15 bases between the germline ends. Germline CDR1 MNHEY, CDR2 SVGEGT. CDR3 bases: TGTGCCAGCACCCCGAGTGGGGGCCCCTACGAGCAGTACTTC. It yields the protein CASTPSGGPYEQYF.

CDR3 protein: CASSPRGGSLAFTDTQYF. Written as DNA, the CDR3 is TGCGCCAGCAGCCCACGCGGCGGGAGCTTGGCTTTCACAGATACGCAGTATTTT. The V gene is TRBV5-1, the J gene TRBJ2-3, with 7 bases that match TRBD2. This CDR3 is 18 amino acids long. The ends lost 4 bases at V and 2 bases at J; junction bases unmatched: 16. Germline assignment: CDR1 SGHRS and CDR2 YFSETQ.

J is TRBJ2-7 and V is TRBV5-6; the D gene is possibly TRBD2 (5 bases). Germline V gives CDR1 SGHDT, CDR2 YYEEEE. Trimming removed 5 bases at V and 3 bases at J, with 18 bases between. CDR3 length: 15 residues. The CDR3 reads CASSTGERTFYEQYF. The CDR3 region has the DNA TGTGCCAGCAGTACCGGGGAGCGGACGTTCTACGAGCAGTACTTC.

This clone was observed a handful of times. V and J are TRBV18 and TRBJ2-5; 7 bases agree with TRBD2. The V gene's germline CDR1 is KGHSH and CDR2 LQKENI. The CDR3 covers 14 residues. With V trimmed by 4 bases and J by 5 bases, 7 bases remained unmatched. The CDR3 DNA reads as TGTGCCAGCTCACAGGCACTAGCGTTTGAGACCCAGTACTTC. It is translated as CASSQALAFETQYF. Combining the CDR3 with reference TRBV18 and TRBJ2-5 gives the whole variable domain NAGVMQNPRHLVRRRGQEARLRCSPMKGHSHVYWYRQLPEEGLKFMVYLQKENIIDESGMPKERFSAEFPKEGPSILRIQQVVRGDSAAYFCASSQALAFETQYFGPGTRLLVL.

CDR3 protein: CASSGTGGALETQYF. The CDR3 DNA is TGTGCCAGTAGTGGCACCGGGGGGGCCTTGGAGACCCAGTACTTC. V and J are TRBV19 and TRBJ2-5, with TRBD2 matching 8 bases. The CDR3 runs to 15 residues. The J segment lost 5 bases and the V segment lost 5 bases, leaving 10 bases of the junction unmatched. Germline values: CDR1 LNHDA, CDR2 SQIVND (reference sequence).

The rearrangement uses TRBV18 and TRBJ2-3; 8 positions agree with TRBD2. Losses at the gene ends were 6 bases for V and 7 bases for J; bases not matched to a gene: 12. The CDR3 totals 15 residues. Germline V lookup: CDR1 KGHSH, CDR2 LQKENI. The CDR3 reads CASSPGRGGENTQYF. The CDR3 nucleotides are TGTGCCAGCTCTCCGGGTCGGGGGGGCGAGAATACGCAGTATTTT.

The chain links TRBV5-4 to TRBJ1-1; no definite D call. The germline V gene encodes CDR1 SGHNT and CDR2 YYREEE (reference sequence). V was cut by 4 bases and J by 0 bases, with 16 bases left in between. The CDR3 has 16 amino acids. The CDR3 is CASSLDPRGMNTEAFF. Written as DNA, the CDR3 is TGTGCCAGCAGCCTGGATCCCCGCGGCATGAACACTGAAGCTTTCTTT.

The chain carries TRBV7-6 and TRBJ2-1; D might be TRBD2 (7 bases). V gave up 7 bases and J gave up 7 bases, with 20 bases separating them. This CDR3 has 15 amino acids. Germline CDR1 and CDR2: SGHVS and FNYEAQ. This CDR3 is CASTKQAGAPNEQFF. For the CDR3, the DNA is TGTGCCAGCACCAAACAGGCGGGGGCTCCGAATGAGCAGTTCTTC.

The chain couples TRBV3-1 (or the pseudogene TRBV3-2) to TRBJ1-6; D is unclear. Germline V gene sequence: CDR1 LGHDT, CDR2 YNNKEL (reference sequence). This CDR3 spans 14 amino acids. Trimming cost V 0 bases and J 8 bases, with 8 bases left between them. The CDR3 coding sequence is TGTGCCAGCAGCCAAGATGCCGGGTATTCACCCCTCCACTTT. It encodes CASSQDAGYSPLHF.

J is TRBJ1-2 and V is TRBV4-2, with D possibly being TRBD1 (6 bases). Trimming shortened V by 1 base and J by 7 bases, and 10 bases separated the two germline ends. The CDR3 length is 13 residues. Germline CDR1 reads LGHNA; CDR2 reads YNFKEQ. This chain's CDR3 is CASSQVAGVGYTF. As DNA, the CDR3 is TGTGCCAGCAGCCAAGTGGCAGGGGTTGGCTACACCTTC.

The genes are TRBV24-1 and TRBJ2-7, with D possibly TRBD1 on 6 matching bases. The CDR3 totals 19 residues. The V end lost 0 bases, the J end lost 2 bases, and 22 bases lay between the germline ends. Germline loops: CDR1 KGHDR, CDR2 SFDVKD. The chain's CDR3 is CATSDLIKGTNKVPYEQYF. The CDR3 DNA is TGTGCCACCAGTGATTTGATTAAGGGGACAAATAAAGTCCCCTACGAGCAGTACTTC.

The chain has TRBV5-8 and TRBJ2-3; D not resolved. This CDR3 is 13 amino acids long. Trimming stripped 7 bases from V and 0 bases from J, with 9 bases between. The germline V gene encodes CDR1 SGHTS and CDR2 YDEGEE. CDR3 protein: CASWKRSTDTQYF. CDR3 bases: TGTGCCAGCTGGAAGAGGAGCACAGATACGCAGTATTTT.

The count of this clone is one. V and J are TRBV7-3 and TRBJ2-3; TRBD2 matches at 8 bases. The CDR3 length is 15 residues. The junction had 7 bases not matched to a gene; V was cut back by 5 bases and J by 3 bases. The germline gives CDR1 SGHTA, CDR2 FQGTGA. The CDR3 loop reads CASSQQAGATDTQYF. For the CDR3, the DNA is TGTGCCAGCAGCCAACAAGCGGGGGCAACAGATACGCAGTATTTT.

For the CDR3, the DNA is TGTGCCAGCAGTCCACAGGGCCCCGGGGAGCTGTTTTTT. Protein sequence: CASSPQGPGELFF. The chain joins TRBV6-5 to TRBJ2-2, with a weak D call TRBD1 (6 bases). V lost 5 bases and J 6 bases, leaving 10 bases between the germline ends. CDR1 and CDR2 (germline): MNHEY, SVGAGI. The CDR3 contains 13 residues.

The chain has TRBV5-5 and TRBJ1-5, with TRBD1 matching over 9 bases. Germline V gives CDR1 SGHKS, CDR2 YYEKEE (reference sequence). V shed 4 bases, J shed 0 bases, and the junction held 5 bases outside the gene matches. The CDR3 consists of 16 residues. CDR3 protein: CASSRGTGNSNQPQHF. The CDR3 nucleotides read TGTGCCAGCAGCCGCGGGACAGGGAATAGCAATCAGCCCCAGCATTTT.

This chain joins TRBV30 and TRBJ2-3, with 10 bases lining up with TRBD2. The CDR3 is made up of 14 amino acids. From germline, CDR1 is GTSNPN and CDR2 SVGIG (reference sequence). Trimming cost V 0 bases and J 3 bases; bases outside gene matches: 0. CDR3 amino acids: CAWSVGLATDTQYF. The CDR3 DNA reads TGTGCCTGGAGTGTGGGACTAGCGACAGATACGCAGTATTTT.

The chain joins TRBV11-2 to TRBJ2-3; 12 positions match TRBD2. CDR3 size: 16 residues. V lost 1 base to trimming and J lost 5 bases; unmatched junction nucleotides: 4. Germline V gene data show CDR1 as SGHAT and CDR2 as FQNNGV. CDR3: CASSLVGLAGKDTQYF. In DNA, the CDR3 is TGTGCCAGCAGCTTAGTGGGACTAGCGGGTAAAGATACGCAGTATTTT.

The chain couples TRBV18 to TRBJ1-2; TRBD1 matches at 7 bases. This CDR3 spans 15 amino acids. The V gene's germline CDR1 is KGHSH and CDR2 LQKENI. With 0 bases clipped from V and 8 bases from J, the junction kept 9 bases outside the gene matches. CDR3 amino acids: CASSPPEGASGGYTF. The CDR3 coding sequence is TGTGCCAGCTCACCACCGGAGGGGGCGTCAGGGGGCTACACCTTC.

This clone was detected a few times. J is TRBJ2-1 and V is TRBV5-1; 10 nucleotides match TRBD2. The germline gives CDR1 SGHRS, CDR2 YFSETQ. This CDR3 comprises 17 residues. Trimming removed 4 bases from V and 8 bases from J; junction bases left unmatched: 15. The chain's CDR3 is CASSLDIAGGIIYEQFF. The CDR3 region has the DNA TGCGCCAGCAGCCTTGATATAGCGGGGGGTATTATATATGAGCAGTTCTTC.

The rearrangement joins TRBV30 to TRBJ1-1; TRBD1 agrees at 11 bases. Per germline, CDR1 GTSNPN and CDR2 SVGIG (reference sequence). The length of the CDR3 is 14 residues. Germline trimming cut 0 bases from V and 6 bases from J; bases unmatched to any gene: 3. The CDR3 nucleotides read TGTGCCTGGAGTGTCGGACAGGGGGCCCCTGAAGCTTTCTTT. Protein product: CAWSVGQGAPEAFF.

A note on this clone: Within the sample, other DNA sequences also encode this same CDR3. For the CDR3, the DNA is TGTGCCAGCAGCGTAGGACAGGGGAATCAGCCCCAGCATTTT. This sequence encodes CASSVGQGNQPQHF. The V and J genes are TRBV9 and TRBJ1-5; 8 bases match TRBD1. After removal of 0 bases from V and 4 bases from J, the junction contained 0 bases not matched to a gene. The CDR3 is made up of 14 amino acids. Germline CDR1 and CDR2: SGDLS and YYNGEE.

The gene calls are TRBV19 and TRBJ1-4; the D gene is possibly TRBD1 (6 bases). CDR3 size: 14 residues. V was cut by 7 bases and J by 8 bases, with 17 bases left in between. Looked up from germline, CDR1 is LNHDA and CDR2 is SQIVND (reference sequence). CDR3: CASTVGSQGEKLFF. CDR3 DNA: TGTGCCAGTACCGTCGGATCTCAGGGGGAAAAACTGTTTTTT.